One TCR beta chain is described in this entry. TCRdb's copy holds only in-frame clones and misses some; the assay was immunoSEQ multiplex PCR. The sample includes 1.4 million or so clones, about 98.5% of them seen just once. The data were taken from a study of shared clonotypes between healthy human individuals. The clonotype originates from a young man in good health. Specimen: naive CD4+ T cells sorted from blood. Noted subset: CD45RA+ positively selected.

The CDR3 loop is CASSFQGGSETQYF. The CDR3 region has the DNA TGTGCCAGCAGCTTCCAGGGAGGTTCCGAGACCCAGTACTTC. This chain connects TRBV7-2 to TRBJ2-5; a possible D gene is TRBD2 (6 bases). The CDR3 loop spans 14 amino acids. Germline lookup yields CDR1 SGHTA and CDR2 FQGNSA. V was clipped by 3 bases and J by 5 bases, with 13 bases between them.